This T cell receptor (beta chain) was recovered during a study of T cells in severe cutaneous drug reactions (dated by TCRdb to between 2018 and 2021). Some background on the complete study: Between 2011 and 2018, patients were recruited from Taiwan, Thailand and a European registry network. Patients in either the acute or the recovery stage provided biological samples, such as blister fluids/cells and PBMC. To build the libraries, iRepertoire multiplex PCR was used, and the authors pointed to a comparison in which iRepertoire and 5' RACE methods, with or without UMI, captured abundant clonotypes similarly. The Naranjo algorithm and the ALDEN drug causality algorithm were used to identify the culprit drug. Enrollment was limited to patients whose SJS/TEN or DRESS diagnosis was probable or definite according to RegiSCAR criteria. The study paired bulk TCR sequencing with single-cell sequencing, quantitative PCR validation, functional assays and transgenic mouse experiments. Study-wide conclusions, independent of this receptor: Although undetectable or scarce in tolerant-control and healthy-donor PBMC, a public TCRbeta CDR3 was found in all seven CBZ-SJS/TEN blister samples, at a mean of roughly 15%. The authors noted that whether the public TCR generalizes to SJS/TEN caused by other drugs still needs further study. TRBV12-4 usage was strongly increased in CBZ-SJS/TEN patients, averaging around 35% in blister cells and 4.5% to 5% in PBMC.

For both bulk and single-cell sequencing, libraries were prepared with the iRepertoire multiplex PCR system and TCR subtype-specific primers. Multiplex PCR with primers aimed at the V, D and J gene regions produced the bulk TCR beta libraries. Approximately 95-550 ng of RNA per sample was used as input for bulk TCR library preparation. An Illumina MiSeq was used to sequence bulk TCR beta amplicons. The original pipeline was this. Quality control steps removed sample misassignments and low-quality sequencing reads. CDR3 was defined as the amino acids between the V-gene Y[YFLI]C motif and the J-segment [FW]GXGT motif. TRBV and TRBJ gene assignments and CDR3 clonotypes followed the IMGT database. For each sample, TRBV expression was normalized against the mean for the same gene in PBMC from some 44 healthy donors. TCRdb reprocessed the reads into one record per CDR3 protein sequence, lacking DNA. The V and J calls and clone size are TCRdb's, not the authors'. The sample table records tens of thousands of distinct CDR3 sequences. In total, the top ten clones hold under 8.5% of the sample.

Sequenced donors were patients with carbamazepine-induced Stevens-Johnson syndrome or toxic epidermal necrolysis (CBZ-SJS/TEN). The peripheral blood repertoires were taken from CBZ-SJS/TEN patients of two origins, roughly five Han Chinese and roughly 6 European. Next-generation sequencing was used to profile the T cell receptor repertoires of patients with drug-induced severe cutaneous adverse reactions in a search for drug-specific clonotypes. RNA was isolated from either blister cells of skin lesions or peripheral blood mononuclear cells. The germline V gene gives CDR1 as SGHDN and CDR2 as FVKESK. There are 15 amino acids in the CDR3, from cysteine to phenylalanine inclusive. No DNA is given. Comments on this clonotype: The antigen it binds to is not known.

The receptor was derived from a human donor with toxic epidermal necrolysis, a severe cutaneous drug reaction. The rearrangement joined TRBV14 to TRBJ1-2; TCRdb proposes TRBD1, but this gene call is untestable without DNA. What was sequenced was PBMCs. The CDR3 corresponds to CASSQARGADYGYTF.